The 14 T cell receptor beta chains given below trace back to one sample, sequenced in a study of blood T cell repertoires in COVID-19. This table comes from immunoSEQ multiplex PCR, and its TCRdb copy is limited to in-frame clones, with some not included. The sample holds over 110,000 clones, approximately 88% seen once. Sequencing was done on a sample of peripheral blood. The receptors stem from a human donor in a cohort sampled during active COVID-19.

The rearrangement uses TRBV6-5 and TRBJ2-3; 10 positions match TRBD1. V lost 1 base and J lost 2; bases outside the gene matches: 3. In germline, CDR1 is MNHEY, CDR2 SVGAGI. The CDR3 runs 16 residues. CDR3: CASSYWTGGYTDTQYF. Written as DNA, the CDR3 is TGTGCCAGCAGTTACTGGACAGGGGGGTACACAGATACGCAGTATTTT.

This chain links TRBV7-3 with TRBJ2-5; TRBD2 is a possible D gene (5 bases). CDR3 length equals 13 residues. V was pared by 2 bases and J by 7 bases, with 11 bases between. CDR1 is SGHTA, CDR2 FQGTGA, per germline. The CDR3 nucleotides are TGTGCCAGCAGCTTAGGGTACGAGGGGACCCAGTACTTC. Translation gives CASSLGYEGTQYF.

The chain couples TRBV6-5 to TRBJ2-5; TRBD1 might be the D (6 bases). Trimming cost V 6 bases and J 3 bases, with 11 bases left between them. In germline, CDR1 is MNHEY, CDR2 SVGAGI. The CDR3 is made up of 13 amino acids. The CDR3 DNA sequence: TGTGCCAGCAGCGGACAGACCAAAGAGACCCAGTACTTC. It is translated as CASSGQTKETQYF.

The CDR3 sequence: CASSGVAGADTQYF. The CDR3 coding sequence is TGTGCCAGTAGTGGTGTAGCGGGGGCAGATACGCAGTATTTT. The chain couples TRBV19 to TRBJ2-3, with 9 bases matching TRBD2. The germline V gene has CDR1 LNHDA and CDR2 SQIVND (reference sequence). V lost 5 bases, J lost 4 bases, and 4 bases stayed unmatched. The CDR3 extends over 14 amino acids.

The rearrangement uses TRBV6-5 and TRBJ2-7; TRBD2 might be the D (6 bases). V lost 6 bases to trimming and J lost 0 bases, with 12 bases between them. The CDR3 contains 14 residues. CDR1 MNHEY and CDR2 SVGAGI come from the germline V gene. The CDR3 region has the DNA TGTGCCAGCAGCCGGGACTTTAGCTCCTACGAGCAGTACTTC. Translating gives CASSRDFSSYEQYF.

This clone was picked up a small number of times. The V gene is TRBV29-1, the J gene TRBJ1-1; 7 nucleotides line up with TRBD1. CDR3 length: 14 amino acids. The germline V gene has CDR1 SQVTM and CDR2 ANQGSEA. J was trimmed by 1 base and V by 4 bases; bases with no gene match: 6. The CDR3 is CSVGGQYRNTEAFF. Here the CDR3 DNA reads TGCAGCGTTGGGGGACAGTATCGGAACACTGAAGCTTTCTTT.

The genes are TRBV2 and TRBJ2-7, with D possibly being TRBD1 (6 bases). The V gene's germline CDR1 is SNHLY and CDR2 FYNNEI. V was shortened by 6 bases and J by 1 base, with 13 bases between the two germline ends. The CDR3 is 14 amino acids. CDR3 bases: TGTGCCAGCAGACGGACAGCTTTATCCTACGAGCAGTACTTC. As protein: CASRRTALSYEQYF.

The J gene is TRBJ1-3, the V gene TRBV6-5; D not certain. The CDR3 runs 15 residues. V was cut by 6 bases and J by 0 bases, with 12 bases left in between. Germline CDR1 and CDR2: MNHEY and SVGAGI. Here the CDR3 reads CASRVTGPSGNTIYF. CDR3 bases: TGTGCCAGCAGAGTCACTGGGCCCTCTGGAAACACCATATATTTT.

V usage is TRBV7-2 and J usage is TRBJ2-2, with 9 bases lining up with TRBD1. Germline CDR1 and CDR2: SGHTA and FQGNSA. Losses at the gene ends were 0 bases for V and 7 bases for J; bases not matched to a gene: 9. This CDR3 is 17 amino acids long. CDR3 coding DNA: TGTGCCAGCAGCTTAGCCGGGACAGGGATTAGGGGCGGGGAGCTGTTTTTT. Amino acids: CASSLAGTGIRGGELFF.

CDR3 coding DNA: TGTGCCAGCAGTTCCCAACAGGGAAGGGCCAACGTCCTGACTTTC. Its translation: CASSSQQGRANVLTF. This chain connects TRBV6-5 to TRBJ2-6; possibly TRBD1 for D (6 bases). Per germline, CDR1 MNHEY and CDR2 SVGAGI. The CDR3 contains 15 residues. The V gene lost 4 bases and the J gene lost 5 bases, with 12 bases spanning the gap.

The rearrangement links TRBV7-6 to TRBJ2-2; 10 bases map to TRBD2. The germline gives CDR1 SGHVS, CDR2 FNYEAQ. J lost 0 bases, V lost 5 bases, and 0 bases had no gene match. The CDR3 spans 15 residues. The CDR3 nucleotides read TGTGCCAGCAGCGGGACTAGCGCGAACACCGGGGAGCTGTTTTTT. Translating gives CASSGTSANTGELFF.

The chain has TRBV3-1 (or the pseudogene TRBV3-2) and TRBJ2-2, with D perhaps matching TRBD2 (6 bases). The germline V gene encodes CDR1 LGHDT and CDR2 YNNKEL (reference sequence). The CDR3 runs to 16 residues. The V and J ends lost 1 base and 5 bases respectively, with 14 bases between them. As DNA, the CDR3 is TGTGCCAGCAGCCAAGTTCGCGGGGAAGGAACCGGGGAGCTGTTTTTT. Protein: CASSQVRGEGTGELFF.

The rearrangement links TRBV4-2 to TRBJ2-1; 12 bases map to TRBD2. This CDR3 region has 17 residues. Germline-derived CDR1 and CDR2 are LGHNA and YNFKEQ. Trimming took 2 bases from V and 8 from J; bases not matched to a gene: 10. In DNA, the CDR3 is TGTGCCAGCAGCCAATTCTCGACTAGCGGGGGTGCCCATGAGCAGTTCTTC. Translated: CASSQFSTSGGAHEQFF.

The chain is built from TRBV7-3 and TRBJ2-1; 7 positions agree with TRBD2. Germline assignment: CDR1 SGHTA and CDR2 FQGTGA. This CDR3 contains 12 residues. J was trimmed by 9 bases and V by 3 bases; bases with no gene match: 2. The CDR3 bases are TGTGCCAGCAGCTTTGGGGAGGGTGAGCAGTTCTTC. Its translation is CASSFGEGEQFF.